The 24 T cell receptor beta chains below all came from one sample that was sequenced in a study of cytomegalovirus exposure and HLA in healthy donors (dated by TCRdb to about 2017). Receptors were amplified or captured by the immunoSEQ multiplex PCR assay. For the multiplex PCR, a mixture combining 60 forward primers for TCR Vbeta segments and 13 reverse primers for TCR Jbeta segments was used. TCRdb provides this immuneACCESS table in a form limited to in-frame rearrangements. Some clones are lacking; in checked studies, under half of them reflect an unresolved V gene, and why the rest are absent is not known. Counted in this sample were nearly 200,000 clones; 75% to 90% of them appeared once. The biggest ten clones account for around 6% of the sample. Material: PBMCs. The origin of the receptors is a woman aged 45 to 65 in good health and CMV-seropositive.

This clone was detected once. The gene calls are TRBV7-9 and TRBJ1-3; D is possibly TRBD1 (6 bases). V shed 2 bases and J shed 4 bases, with 9 bases lying between them. Germline CDR1 SEHNR, CDR2 FQNEAQ (reference sequence). The CDR3 spans 14 residues. The CDR3 loop is CASSLYTGGNTIYF. The CDR3 DNA is TGTGCCAGCAGCTTATACACAGGGGGAAACACCATATATTTT.

V gene TRBV18 combines with J gene TRBJ2-5; 7 bases are a match to TRBD1. Trimming removed 3 bases from V and 11 bases from J; junction bases left unmatched: 9. There are 13 residues in the CDR3. Germline CDR1 and CDR2: KGHSH and LQKENI. CDR3 protein: CASSPNWDSEQYF. CDR3 DNA sequence: TGTGCCAGCTCACCGAATTGGGACAGCGAACAGTACTTC.

This clone was counted a single time. V usage is TRBV10-1 and J usage is TRBJ2-1; 8 positions agree with TRBD2. Germline trimming cut 5 bases from V and 4 bases from J; bases unmatched to any gene: 7. CDR3 length: 15 residues. From germline, CDR1 is WNHNN and CDR2 SYGVQD (reference sequence). The chain's CDR3 is CASSIAGRNYNEQFF. CDR3 DNA sequence: TGCGCCAGCAGTATAGCGGGAAGAAATTACAATGAGCAGTTCTTC.

The rearrangement links TRBV6-1 to TRBJ2-1; D is possibly TRBD2 (5 bases). CDR1 is MNHNS and CDR2 is SASEGT in the germline V gene. CDR3 length: 13 amino acids. V was cut by 4 bases and J by 5 bases, with 9 bases left in between. The DNA of the CDR3 is TGTGCCAGCAGTGGTGACTACGACAATGAGCAGTTCTTC. Protein: CASSGDYDNEQFF.

J is TRBJ2-5 and V is TRBV18; D is possibly TRBD1 (6 bases). CDR3 length: 14 amino acids. The V gene lost 0 bases and the J gene lost 4 bases, with 9 bases spanning the gap. Germline CDR1 and CDR2: KGHSH and LQKENI. The CDR3 DNA reads as TGTGCCAGCTCACCACCGGGGGCCGGAGAGACCCAGTACTTC. Its protein product is CASSPPGAGETQYF.

This chain links TRBV7-8 with TRBJ2-3, with 7 bases aligning to TRBD1. Germline V lookup: CDR1 SGHVS, CDR2 FQNEAQ. The length of the CDR3 is 14 residues. J gave up 1 base and V 6 bases, and 4 bases lay outside the gene matches. CDR3 sequence (DNA): TGTGCCAGCAGGGACAGGTTTCGCACAGATACGCAGTATTTT. It specifies CASRDRFRTDTQYF.

The V gene is TRBV9, the J gene TRBJ1-4; 7 bases map to TRBD1. This CDR3 has 14 residues. V shed 3 bases and J 7 bases; nucleotides not matched to a gene: 6. Per germline, CDR1 SGDLS and CDR2 YYNGEE. CDR3 DNA sequence: TGTGCCAGCAGCGCGGGACAGCTCGGTGAAAAACTGTTTTTT. This gives the protein CASSAGQLGEKLFF.

The chain recombines TRBV28 with TRBJ1-5, with D tentatively TRBD1 (5 bases). Trimming took off 7 bases at V and 5 bases at J, with 12 bases between the two ends. The CDR3 extends over 13 amino acids. CDR1 is MDHEN and CDR2 is SYDVKM in the germline V gene. CDR3 residues: CASTGSGDQPQHF. CDR3 nucleotide sequence: TGTGCCAGCACAGGGTCGGGGGATCAGCCCCAGCATTTT.

The chain recombines TRBV2 with TRBJ2-7, with no clear D. CDR3 length: 13 residues. V was cut by 6 bases and J by 4 bases, with 13 bases left in between. The germline CDR1 and CDR2 sequences are SNHLY and FYNNEI. Here the CDR3 DNA reads TGTGCCAGCAGCCGAAATACTCCATACGAGCAGTACTTC. It specifies CASSRNTPYEQYF.

The chain combines TRBV7-6 with TRBJ2-1; D remains unclear. The V end was cut by 1 base, the J end by 6 bases, with 10 bases between. CDR3 size: 14 residues. Germline-derived CDR1 and CDR2 are SGHVS and FNYEAQ. The DNA of the CDR3 is TGTGCCAGCAGCTTAGTGGGCACACCCAATGAGCAGTTCTTC. Encoded protein: CASSLVGTPNEQFF.

CDR3 region: CASSLDGGASDEQFF. CDR3 nucleotides: TGTGCCAGCAGCTTGGACGGGGGGGCCTCTGATGAGCAGTTCTTC. This rearrangement joins TRBV5-4 to TRBJ2-1, with 8 bases that match TRBD2. The length of the CDR3 is 15 residues. Germline V gene data show CDR1 as SGHNT and CDR2 as YYREEE (reference sequence). The V and J ends lost 0 bases and 8 bases, in that order; junction bases with no gene match: 7.

This chain joins TRBV7-2 and TRBJ2-7; perhaps TRBD1 as D (6 bases). Germline V gene data show CDR1 as SGHTA and CDR2 as FQGNSA. This CDR3 spans 15 amino acids. Deletions cut 1 base from V and 7 bases from J, with 17 bases between. Here the CDR3 DNA reads TGTGCCAGCAGCTTAGGGCCCGCTGGTCAGGGGGAGCAGTACTTC. Protein sequence: CASSLGPAGQGEQYF.

The V gene is TRBV2, the J gene TRBJ1-5, with TRBD1 matching over 11 bases. Germline CDR1 SNHLY, CDR2 FYNNEI. With 5 bases clipped from V and 5 bases from J, the junction kept 5 bases outside the gene matches. The CDR3 has 15 residues. The CDR3 nucleotides are TGTGCCAGCAGTCCCGGGACAGGGGGATATCAGCCCCAGCATTTT. It encodes CASSPGTGGYQPQHF.

The chain links TRBV4-3 to TRBJ2-2; a weak D match, TRBD2 (6 bases). This CDR3 contains 13 residues. The germline CDR1 and CDR2 sequences are LGHNA and YSLEER. Trimming shortened V by 6 bases and J by 7 bases, and 12 bases separated the two germline ends. CDR3 residues: CASSQTRIGELFF. CDR3 sequence (DNA): TGCGCCAGCAGTCAGACTAGGATCGGGGAGCTGTTTTTT.

This chain links TRBV6-5 with TRBJ2-7; 7 nucleotides align to TRBD1. The CDR3 loop spans 13 amino acids. Germline lookup yields CDR1 MNHEY and CDR2 SVGAGI. The trim removed 2 bases at V and 3 bases at J, leaving 1 base unmatched. CDR3 region: CASSYGTVYEQYF. The DNA for the CDR3 is TGTGCCAGCAGTTACGGGACAGTCTACGAGCAGTACTTC.

The table lists this clone with a few counts. The chain recombines TRBV18 with TRBJ2-2; 7 nucleotides align to TRBD1. CDR1 is KGHSH and CDR2 is LQKENI in the germline V gene. The CDR3 is 16 amino acids. V shed 0 bases, J shed 3 bases, and the junction held 4 bases outside the gene matches. The CDR3 reads CASSPPGGRDTGELFF. The CDR3 DNA is TGTGCCAGCTCACCACCAGGGGGCCGTGACACCGGGGAGCTGTTTTTT.

The DNA for the CDR3 is TGTGCCAGCAGTTCGACTAGCGGGAGGGGTACAGATACGCAGTATTTT. It translates to CASSSTSGRGTDTQYF. The rearrangement joins TRBV2 to TRBJ2-3; 14 bases fit TRBD2. V lost 5 bases to trimming and J lost 3 bases; unmatched junction nucleotides: 4. The CDR3 consists of 16 residues. Germline-derived CDR1 and CDR2 are SNHLY and FYNNEI.

This chain connects TRBV7-3 to TRBJ2-1; 11 bases line up with TRBD2. Germline CDR1 SGHTA, CDR2 FQGTGA. The J segment lost 7 bases and the V segment lost 5 bases, leaving 7 bases of the junction unmatched. The CDR3 extends over 15 amino acids. The CDR3 region has the DNA TGTGCCAGCAGCGAGGGACTAGCGGTCCGGAATGAGCAGTTCTTC. Translation gives CASSEGLAVRNEQFF.

The chain employs TRBV19 and TRBJ1-4; a possible D gene is TRBD1 (6 bases). Trimming pared 9 bases from V and 7 bases from J, leaving 18 bases between. The CDR3 totals 14 residues. In germline, CDR1 is LNHDA, CDR2 SQIVND (reference sequence). The CDR3: CARSPRQEAEKLFF. Here the CDR3 DNA reads TGTGCCAGATCCCCCCGACAGGAAGCTGAAAAACTGTTTTTT.

On this clone: Other DNA sequences within the sample encode an identical CDR3. The CDR3 DNA sequence: TGCAGTGCTAGAAGAGGCTATGGCTACACCTTC. It codes for CSARRGYGYTF. The chain couples TRBV20-1 to TRBJ1-2, with D uncertain. This CDR3 is built from 11 residues. Germline V CDR1 and CDR2: DFQATT, SNEGSKA (reference sequence). The ends were cut back, 2 bases at V and 4 bases at J, with 5 bases in the middle.

The chain recombines TRBV27 with TRBJ2-7; TRBD1 matches at 8 bases. The V gene's germline CDR1 is MNHEY and CDR2 SMNVEV (reference sequence). V shed 1 base and J 4 bases; nucleotides not matched to a gene: 6. The CDR3 loop spans 15 amino acids. CDR3 DNA: TGTGCCAGCAGTTTATTAGGAGGGACAGGTTACGAGCAGTACTTC. Translating it yields CASSLLGGTGYEQYF.

The CDR3 loop is CASSVTVNTGELFF. The CDR3 nucleotides are TGTGCCAGCAGCGTTACAGTTAACACCGGGGAGCTGTTTTTT. The chain employs TRBV9 and TRBJ2-2; D remains unclear. Trimming cost V 2 bases and J 2 bases, with 7 bases left between them. The CDR3 contains 14 residues. CDR1 and CDR2 from the germline V gene are SGDLS and YYNGEE.

The chain has TRBV5-6 and TRBJ2-7; D is undetermined. Deletions cut 4 bases from V and 3 bases from J, with 8 bases between. The CDR3 consists of 12 residues. Germline lookup yields CDR1 SGHDT and CDR2 YYEEEE. CDR3 DNA: TGTGCCAGCAGCAGCCGACTCTACGAGCAGTACTTC. Translating gives CASSSRLYEQYF. The full variable domain, in which reference TRBV5-6 and TRBJ2-7 provide the parts outside the CDR3, is DAGVTQSPTHLIKTRGQQVTLRCSPKSGHDTVSWYQQALGQGPQFIFQYYEEEERQRGNFPDRFSGHQFPNYSSELNVNALLLGDSALYLCASSSRLYEQYFGPGTRLTVT.

V is TRBV27 and J is TRBJ2-7; 7 bases map to TRBD1. CDR1 is MNHEY, CDR2 SMNVEV, per germline (reference sequence). J lost 7 bases, V lost 6 bases, and 12 bases had no gene match. The CDR3 length is 14 residues. The DNA for the CDR3 is TGTGCCAGCAGCTCGACAGGGAACGGCCGGGAGCAGTACTTC. Amino acid sequence: CASSSTGNGREQYF.